These 2 T cell receptor beta chains originate from one sample sequenced in a study of cytomegalovirus exposure and HLA in healthy donors. Both 60 Vbeta primers and 13 Jbeta primers went into the PCR. The repertoire was sequenced with immunoSEQ multiplex PCR; TCRdb's copy has only in-frame clones and lacks some. The sample has about 64,000 clones. Sample: PBMCs. All receptors derive from a woman aged 18-29 years in good health and CMV-seronegative.

This chain connects TRBV5-1 to TRBJ1-1; D is unclear. The CDR3 loop spans 14 amino acids. With 3 bases removed from V and 3 bases from J, the gap between germline ends came to 12 bases. Germline lookup yields CDR1 SGHRS and CDR2 YFSETQ. CDR3 in amino acids: CASSSLGGDTEAFF. The CDR3 nucleotides are TGCGCCAGCAGCTCTCTAGGCGGGGACACTGAAGCTTTCTTT. Drawing the rest from reference TRBV5-1 and TRBJ1-1, the complete variable domain is KAGVTQTPRYLIKTRGQQVTLSCSPISGHRSVSWYQQTPGQGLQFLFEYFSETQRNKGNFPGRFSGRQFSNSRSEMNVSTLELGDSALYLCASSSLGGDTEAFFGQGTRLTVV.

The chain links TRBV4-1 to TRBJ2-6; D is possibly TRBD2 (6 bases). Trimming pared 3 bases from V and 11 bases from J, leaving 23 bases between. Germline CDR1 MGHRA, CDR2 YSYEKL. The CDR3 covers 17 residues. The CDR3 sequence: CASSHLPSGTPGDVLTF. CDR3 sequence (DNA): TGCGCCAGCAGCCACCTACCCTCCGGGACCCCGGGGGACGTCCTGACTTTC.